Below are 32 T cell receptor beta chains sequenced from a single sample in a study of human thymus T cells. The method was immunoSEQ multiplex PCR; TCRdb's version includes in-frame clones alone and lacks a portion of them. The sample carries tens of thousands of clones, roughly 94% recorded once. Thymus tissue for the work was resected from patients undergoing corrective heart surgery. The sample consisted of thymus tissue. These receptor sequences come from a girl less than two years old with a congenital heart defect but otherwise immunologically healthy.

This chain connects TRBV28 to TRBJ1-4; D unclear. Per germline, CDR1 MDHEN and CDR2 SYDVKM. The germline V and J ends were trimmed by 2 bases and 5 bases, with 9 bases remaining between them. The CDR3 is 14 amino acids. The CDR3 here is CASSLGQQNEKLFF. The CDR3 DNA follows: TGTGCCAGCAGTTTAGGGCAGCAGAATGAAAAACTGTTTTTT.

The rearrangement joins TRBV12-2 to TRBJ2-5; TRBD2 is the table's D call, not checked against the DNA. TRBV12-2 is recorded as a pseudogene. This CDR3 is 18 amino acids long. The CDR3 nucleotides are TGTGCAAGTCGCTGGGGACCTAGCGGAAGCTCGTACCAAGAGACCCAGTACTTC. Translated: CASRWGPSGSSYQETQYF.

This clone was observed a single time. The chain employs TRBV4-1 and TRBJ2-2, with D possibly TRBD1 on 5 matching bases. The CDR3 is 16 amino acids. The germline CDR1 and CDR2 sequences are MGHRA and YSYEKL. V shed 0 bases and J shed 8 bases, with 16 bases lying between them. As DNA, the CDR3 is TGCGCCAGCAGCCAAGAGGGGCAGGTAGCTTGGGGGGAGCTGTTTTTT. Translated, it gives CASSQEGQVAWGELFF.

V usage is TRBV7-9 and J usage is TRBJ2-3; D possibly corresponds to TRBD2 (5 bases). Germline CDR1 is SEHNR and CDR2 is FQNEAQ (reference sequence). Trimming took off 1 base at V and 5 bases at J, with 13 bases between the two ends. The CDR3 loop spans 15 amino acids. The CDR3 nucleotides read TGTGCCAGCAGCTTAGATGGGAGAGTGAAAGATACGCAGTATTTT. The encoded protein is CASSLDGRVKDTQYF.

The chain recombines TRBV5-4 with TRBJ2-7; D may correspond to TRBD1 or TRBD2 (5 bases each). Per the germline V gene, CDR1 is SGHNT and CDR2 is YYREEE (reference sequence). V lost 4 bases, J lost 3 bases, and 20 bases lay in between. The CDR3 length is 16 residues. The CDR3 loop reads CASSPPRDSRGYEQYF. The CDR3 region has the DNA TGTGCCAGCAGCCCTCCTCGGGATAGTAGGGGCTACGAGCAGTACTTC.

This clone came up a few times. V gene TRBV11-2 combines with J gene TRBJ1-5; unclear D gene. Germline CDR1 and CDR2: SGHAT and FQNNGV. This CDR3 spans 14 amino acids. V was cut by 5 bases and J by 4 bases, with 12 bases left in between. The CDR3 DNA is TGTGCCAGCAGCGAACACGAGGGAAATCAGCCCCAGCATTTT. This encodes CASSEHEGNQPQHF.

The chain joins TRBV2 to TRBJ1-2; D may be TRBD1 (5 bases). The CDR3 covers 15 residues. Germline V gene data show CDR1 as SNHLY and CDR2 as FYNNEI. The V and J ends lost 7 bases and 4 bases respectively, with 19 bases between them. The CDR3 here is CASTNGGTQSYGYTF. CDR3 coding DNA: TGTGCCAGCACCAATGGGGGAACTCAGTCCTATGGCTACACCTTC.

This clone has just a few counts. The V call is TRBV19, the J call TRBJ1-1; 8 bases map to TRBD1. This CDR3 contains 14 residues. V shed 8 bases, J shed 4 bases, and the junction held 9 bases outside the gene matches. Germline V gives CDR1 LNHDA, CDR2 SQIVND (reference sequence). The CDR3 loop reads CASEQGAEGTEAFF. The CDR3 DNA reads TGTGCCAGTGAGCAGGGGGCGGAGGGCACTGAAGCTTTCTTT.

Here the CDR3 DNA reads TGTGCCTGGGGGGACAGGTATGGCTACACCTTC. Its translation: CAWGDRYGYTF. The genes are TRBV30 and TRBJ1-2; 8 nucleotides match TRBD1. With V trimmed by 5 bases and J by 5 bases, 1 base remained unmatched. CDR3 length: 11 residues. Germline V gives CDR1 GTSNPN, CDR2 SVGIG (reference sequence).

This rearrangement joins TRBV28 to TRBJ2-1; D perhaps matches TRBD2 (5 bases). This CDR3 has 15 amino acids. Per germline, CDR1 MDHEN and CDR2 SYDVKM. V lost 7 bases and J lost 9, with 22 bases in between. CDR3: CASTMSGWELCEQFF. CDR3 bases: TGTGCCAGCACTATGTCGGGTTGGGAGTTGTGTGAGCAGTTCTTC.

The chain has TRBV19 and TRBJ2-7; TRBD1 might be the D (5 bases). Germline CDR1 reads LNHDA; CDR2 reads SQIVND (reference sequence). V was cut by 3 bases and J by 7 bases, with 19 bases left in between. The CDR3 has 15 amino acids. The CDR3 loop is CASSIRRGKAKEQYF. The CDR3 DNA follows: TGTGCCAGTAGTATCAGAAGGGGAAAGGCTAAAGAGCAGTACTTC.

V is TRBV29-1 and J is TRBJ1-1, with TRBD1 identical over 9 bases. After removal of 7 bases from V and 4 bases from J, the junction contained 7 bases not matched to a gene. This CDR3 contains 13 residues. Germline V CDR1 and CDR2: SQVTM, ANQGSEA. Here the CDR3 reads CSAISDRGTEAFF. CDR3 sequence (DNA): TGCAGCGCTATCTCGGACAGGGGCACTGAAGCTTTCTTT.

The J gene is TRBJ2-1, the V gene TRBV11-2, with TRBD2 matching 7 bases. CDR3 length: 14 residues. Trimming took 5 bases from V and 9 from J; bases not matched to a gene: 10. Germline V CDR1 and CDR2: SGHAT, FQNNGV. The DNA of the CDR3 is TGTGCCAGCAGCCCAATCGGCGGGAGTGGTGAGCAGTTCTTC. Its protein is CASSPIGGSGEQFF.

The CDR3 sequence: CASSQEEDRSSYEQYF. As DNA, the CDR3 is TGCGCCAGCAGCCAAGAAGAGGACAGGAGCTCCTACGAGCAGTACTTC. V and J are TRBV4-3 and TRBJ2-7; the match to TRBD1 covers 7 bases. The CDR3 consists of 16 residues. Germline CDR1 and CDR2: LGHNA and YSLEER. J lost 0 bases, V lost 0 bases, and 5 bases had no gene match.

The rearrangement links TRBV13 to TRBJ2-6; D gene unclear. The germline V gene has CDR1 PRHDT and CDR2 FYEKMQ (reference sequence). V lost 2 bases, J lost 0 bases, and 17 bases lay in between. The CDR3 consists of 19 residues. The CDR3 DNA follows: TGTGCCAGCAGCTTATTGTCGGCATGGGGTCTCTCTGGGGCCAACGTCCTGACTTTC. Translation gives CASSLLSAWGLSGANVLTF.

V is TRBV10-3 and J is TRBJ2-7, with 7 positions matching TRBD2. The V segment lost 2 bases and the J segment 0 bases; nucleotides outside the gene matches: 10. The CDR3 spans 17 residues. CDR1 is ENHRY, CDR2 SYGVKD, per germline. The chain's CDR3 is CAISEPGDLADSYEQYF. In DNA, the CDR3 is TGTGCCATCAGTGAGCCTGGCGATCTAGCGGACTCCTACGAGCAGTACTTC.

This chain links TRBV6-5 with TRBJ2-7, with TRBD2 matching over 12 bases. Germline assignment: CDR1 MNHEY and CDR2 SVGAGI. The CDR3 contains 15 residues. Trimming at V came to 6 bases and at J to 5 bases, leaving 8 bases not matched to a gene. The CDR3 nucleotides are TGTGCCAGCAGAAACACTAGCGGGAGGACGAACGAGCAGTACTTC. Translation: CASRNTSGRTNEQYF.

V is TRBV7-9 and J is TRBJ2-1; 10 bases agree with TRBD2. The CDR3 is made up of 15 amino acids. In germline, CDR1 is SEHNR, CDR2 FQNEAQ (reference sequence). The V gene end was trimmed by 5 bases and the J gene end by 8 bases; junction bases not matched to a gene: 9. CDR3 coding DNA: TGTGCCAGCAGCCTTCCAGCGGGAGGGCCTGATGAGCAGTTCTTC. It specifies CASSLPAGGPDEQFF.

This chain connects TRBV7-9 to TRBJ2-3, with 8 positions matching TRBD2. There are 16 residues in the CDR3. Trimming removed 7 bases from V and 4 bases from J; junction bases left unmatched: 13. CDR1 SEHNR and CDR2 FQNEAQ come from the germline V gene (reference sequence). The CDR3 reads CASIGAGEREADTQYF. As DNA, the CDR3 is TGTGCCAGCATAGGAGCGGGAGAGAGGGAGGCAGATACGCAGTATTTT.

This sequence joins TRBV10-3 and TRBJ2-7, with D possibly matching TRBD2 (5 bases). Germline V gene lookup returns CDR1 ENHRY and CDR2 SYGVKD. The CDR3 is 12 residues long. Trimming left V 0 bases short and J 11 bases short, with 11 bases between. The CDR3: CAISESWTGEYF. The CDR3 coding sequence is TGTGCCATCAGTGAGTCGTGGACCGGGGAGTACTTC.

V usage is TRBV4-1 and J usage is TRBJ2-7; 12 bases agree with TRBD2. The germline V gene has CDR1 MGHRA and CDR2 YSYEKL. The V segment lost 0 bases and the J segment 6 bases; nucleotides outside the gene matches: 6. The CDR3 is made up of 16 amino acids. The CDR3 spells CASSQDSGLAGREQYF. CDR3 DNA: TGCGCCAGCAGCCAAGACTCCGGACTAGCGGGGCGCGAGCAGTACTTC.

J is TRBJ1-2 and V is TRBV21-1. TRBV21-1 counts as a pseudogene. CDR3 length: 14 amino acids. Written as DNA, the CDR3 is TGTGCCAGCAGCAAAGTCCTATTCTCAAATGGCTACACCTTC. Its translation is CASSKVLFSNGYTF.

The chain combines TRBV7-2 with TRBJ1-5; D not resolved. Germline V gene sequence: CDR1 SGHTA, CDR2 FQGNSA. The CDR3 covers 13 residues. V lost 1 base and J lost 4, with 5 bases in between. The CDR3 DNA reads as TGTGCCAGCAGCTTAGTATTGAATCAGCCCCAGCATTTT. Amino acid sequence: CASSLVLNQPQHF.

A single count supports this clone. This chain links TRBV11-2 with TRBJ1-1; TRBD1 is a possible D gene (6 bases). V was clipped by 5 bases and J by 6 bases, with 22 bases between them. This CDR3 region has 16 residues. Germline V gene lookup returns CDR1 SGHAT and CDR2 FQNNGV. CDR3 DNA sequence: TGTGCCAGCAGCCCCACCTGGACAGCCCGAACCCCTGAAGCTTTCTTT. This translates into CASSPTWTARTPEAFF.

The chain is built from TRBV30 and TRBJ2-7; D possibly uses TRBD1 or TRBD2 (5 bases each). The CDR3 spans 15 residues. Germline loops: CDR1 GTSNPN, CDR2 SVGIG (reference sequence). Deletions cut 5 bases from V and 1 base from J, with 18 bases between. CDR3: CAWALLRDPSYEQYF. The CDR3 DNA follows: TGTGCCTGGGCACTTCTCAGGGACCCGTCCTACGAGCAGTACTTC.

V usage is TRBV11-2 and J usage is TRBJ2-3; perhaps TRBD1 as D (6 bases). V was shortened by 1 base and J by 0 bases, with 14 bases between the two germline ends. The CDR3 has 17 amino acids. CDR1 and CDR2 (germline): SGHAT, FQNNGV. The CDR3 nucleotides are TGTGCCAGCAGCTTAGGATACAGGGCCACTAGCACAGATACGCAGTATTTT. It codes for CASSLGYRATSTDTQYF.

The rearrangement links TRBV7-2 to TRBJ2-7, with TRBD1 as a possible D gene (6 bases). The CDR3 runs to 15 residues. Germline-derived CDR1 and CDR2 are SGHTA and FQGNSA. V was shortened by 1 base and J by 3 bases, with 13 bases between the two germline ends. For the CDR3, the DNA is TGTGCCAGCAGCTTAGAGGGGGTCTACGTCTACGAGCAGTACTTC. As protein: CASSLEGVYVYEQYF. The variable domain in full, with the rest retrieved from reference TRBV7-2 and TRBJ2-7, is GAGVSQSPSNKVTEKGKDVELRCDPISGHTALYWYRQSLGQGLEFLIYFQGNSAPDKSGLPSDRFSAERTGGSVSTLTIQRTQQEDSAVYLCASSLEGVYVYEQYFGPGTRLTVT.

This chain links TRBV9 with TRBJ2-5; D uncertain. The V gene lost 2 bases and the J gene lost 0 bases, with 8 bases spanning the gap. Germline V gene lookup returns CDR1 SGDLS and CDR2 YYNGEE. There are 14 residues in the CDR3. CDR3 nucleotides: TGTGCCAGCAGCGTTGGTCGGTACCAAGAGACCCAGTACTTC. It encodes CASSVGRYQETQYF.

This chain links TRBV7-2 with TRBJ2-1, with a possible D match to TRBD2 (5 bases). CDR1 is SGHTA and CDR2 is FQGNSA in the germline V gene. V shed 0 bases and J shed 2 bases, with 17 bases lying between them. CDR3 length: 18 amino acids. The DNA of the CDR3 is TGTGCCAGCAGCTTAGCGGGAGTTGACCCCGAAACCTACAATGAGCAGTTCTTC. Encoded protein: CASSLAGVDPETYNEQFF. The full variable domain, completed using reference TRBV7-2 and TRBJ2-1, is GAGVSQSPSNKVTEKGKDVELRCDPISGHTALYWYRQSLGQGLEFLIYFQGNSAPDKSGLPSDRFSAERTGGSVSTLTIQRTQQEDSAVYLCASSLAGVDPETYNEQFFGPGTRLTVL.

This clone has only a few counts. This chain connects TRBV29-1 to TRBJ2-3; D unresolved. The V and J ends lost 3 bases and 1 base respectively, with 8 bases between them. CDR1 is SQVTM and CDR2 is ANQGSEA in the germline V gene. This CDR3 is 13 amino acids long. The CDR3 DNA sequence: TGCAGCGTTGATTTGGGTGGCACAGATACGCAGTATTTT. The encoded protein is CSVDLGGTDTQYF.

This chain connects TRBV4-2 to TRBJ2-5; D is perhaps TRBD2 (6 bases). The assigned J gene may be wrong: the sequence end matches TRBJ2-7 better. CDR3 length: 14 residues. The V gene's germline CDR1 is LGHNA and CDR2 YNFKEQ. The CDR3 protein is CASSQGGDDYEQYF. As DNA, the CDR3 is TGTGCCAGCAGCCAAGGCGGGGACGACTACGAGCAGTACTTC.

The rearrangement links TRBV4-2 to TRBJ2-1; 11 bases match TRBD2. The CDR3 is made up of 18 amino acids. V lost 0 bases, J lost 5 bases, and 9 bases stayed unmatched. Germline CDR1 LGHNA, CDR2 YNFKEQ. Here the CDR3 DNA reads TGTGCCAGCAGCCAAGAAGCTAGCGGGAGGACCCCCAACAATGAGCAGTTCTTC. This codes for CASSQEASGRTPNNEQFF.